The 18 T cell receptor beta chains presented below share a single source sample, sequenced in a study of shared clonotypes between healthy human individuals. Sequencing was performed with immunoSEQ multiplex PCR; in TCRdb, only in-frame clones are kept and a portion is missing. The sample has over a million clones; 96% are singletons. Sequenced input: naive CD4+ T cells sorted from blood. The subset here: CD45RA+ positively selected. Receptor source: a man aged 30 to 39 in good health.

To note about this clone: Other DNA sequences in the same sample also yield this CDR3. CDR3 DNA: TGTGCCAGCAGCTTGCAGGGGAGCAATCAGCCCCAGCATTTT. It translates to CASSLQGSNQPQHF. The gene calls are TRBV5-4 and TRBJ1-5; TRBD1 might be the D (6 bases). The CDR3 spans 14 residues. Trimming took off 1 base at V and 1 base at J, with 6 bases between the two ends. Per germline, CDR1 SGHNT and CDR2 YYREEE (reference sequence).

This chain links TRBV7-2 with TRBJ2-2; tentatively, D is TRBD1 (8 bases). Germline V gene sequence: CDR1 SGHTA, CDR2 FQGNSA. Trimming pared 7 bases from V and 12 bases from J, leaving 24 bases between. The CDR3 is 15 residues long. The CDR3 spells CASTRTGTTPGQLFF. The CDR3 coding sequence is TGTGCCAGCACTCGGACAGGGACTACACCGGGGCAGCTGTTTTTT.

CDR3 protein: CASILSGSPTDTQYF. The DNA for the CDR3 is TGTGCCAGCATTCTTAGCGGGAGCCCCACAGATACGCAGTATTTT. The V and J genes are TRBV27 and TRBJ2-3; TRBD2 aligns across 9 bases. CDR3 length: 15 residues. Germline trimming cut 7 bases from V and 2 bases from J; bases unmatched to any gene: 7. CDR1 MNHEY and CDR2 SMNVEV come from the germline V gene (reference sequence).

The genes are TRBV7-3 and TRBJ2-1; 9 bases are shared with TRBD2. V was pared by 2 bases and J by 3 bases, with 2 bases of the junction left unmatched. The length of the CDR3 is 15 residues. Germline lookup yields CDR1 SGHTA and CDR2 FQGTGA. CDR3 sequence: CASSLAGGNYNEQFF. As DNA, the CDR3 is TGTGCCAGCAGCTTAGCGGGAGGGAACTACAATGAGCAGTTCTTC.

This clone has just one count. V gene TRBV27 combines with J gene TRBJ1-4; D is perhaps TRBD1 (5 bases). CDR1 and CDR2 (germline): MNHEY, SMNVEV (reference sequence). The CDR3 runs 13 residues. V shed 2 bases and J shed 8 bases, with 9 bases lying between them. Here the CDR3 DNA reads TGTGCCAGCAGTTTAGGGGCGTGGGAAAAACTGTTTTTT. Amino acids: CASSLGAWEKLFF.

The V gene is TRBV18, the J gene TRBJ2-2; 7 bases agree with TRBD1. The CDR3 has 16 residues. Per the germline V gene, CDR1 is KGHSH and CDR2 is LQKENI. V dropped 3 bases and J dropped 3; count of bases not matched to a gene: 7. In nucleotides, the CDR3 is TGTGCCAGCTCACCCTTACGGGACAGACACACCGGGGAGCTGTTTTTT. It encodes CASSPLRDRHTGELFF.

This chain links TRBV6-5 with TRBJ2-7, with TRBD2 matching over 7 bases. J was trimmed by 3 bases and V by 5 bases; bases with no gene match: 7. Per germline, CDR1 MNHEY and CDR2 SVGAGI. The CDR3 loop spans 14 amino acids. This CDR3 is CASSRLAAYYEQYF. In DNA, the CDR3 is TGTGCCAGCAGTCGACTAGCCGCATACTACGAGCAGTACTTC.

This chain joins TRBV28 and TRBJ1-2; 10 bases line up with TRBD1. Germline loops: CDR1 MDHEN, CDR2 SYDVKM. The CDR3 spans 17 residues. Trimming took 6 bases from V and 0 from J; bases not matched to a gene: 10. The CDR3 sequence: CASSRPGQGRTNYGYTF. The CDR3 DNA follows: TGTGCCAGCAGCCGGCCGGGACAGGGGAGAACTAACTATGGCTACACCTTC.

The rearrangement uses TRBV6-5 and TRBJ1-2; 8 bases map to TRBD1. J lost 8 bases, V lost 5 bases, and 10 bases had no gene match. This CDR3 spans 14 amino acids. Germline V gives CDR1 MNHEY, CDR2 SVGAGI. CDR3 sequence: CASSTGQGVGGYTF. The CDR3 coding sequence is TGTGCCAGCAGTACTGGACAGGGCGTTGGAGGCTACACCTTC.

V gene TRBV27 combines with J gene TRBJ2-3; D is unclear. Trimming pared 5 bases from V and 3 bases from J, leaving 15 bases between. Germline CDR1 reads MNHEY; CDR2 reads SMNVEV (reference sequence). This CDR3 contains 15 residues. CDR3 DNA: TGTGCCAGCAGTCCGACCCGCATCTCTACAGATACGCAGTATTTT. Its protein is CASSPTRISTDTQYF.

CDR3: CASTRTGEDTQYF. CDR3 nucleotide sequence: TGCGCCAGCACCCGGACAGGGGAAGATACGCAGTATTTT. J is TRBJ2-3 and V is TRBV5-1, with TRBD1 matching over 9 bases. This CDR3 spans 13 amino acids. Germline V lookup: CDR1 SGHRS, CDR2 YFSETQ. The V segment lost 6 bases and the J segment 5 bases; nucleotides outside the gene matches: 4.

The chain joins TRBV19 to TRBJ2-7, with 12 bases that match TRBD2. V dropped 5 bases and J dropped 4; count of bases not matched to a gene: 18. The germline CDR1 and CDR2 sequences are LNHDA and SQIVND (reference sequence). The CDR3 is made up of 19 amino acids. CDR3 sequence (DNA): TGTGCCAGTAGTCCCTCTTGGACTAGCGGGACCTGGAGGAATTACGAGCAGTACTTC. Encoded protein: CASSPSWTSGTWRNYEQYF.

The rearrangement uses TRBV5-1 and TRBJ2-3; no reliable D call. The V gene's germline CDR1 is SGHRS and CDR2 YFSETQ. The CDR3 totals 14 residues. V lost 0 bases, J lost 4 bases, and 9 bases lay in between. The CDR3 DNA sequence: TGCGCCAGCAGCTTGGAACCCTCCCCAGATACGCAGTATTTT. Translating gives CASSLEPSPDTQYF.

V gene TRBV2 combines with J gene TRBJ1-1, with a weak D call TRBD1 (5 bases). From germline, CDR1 is SNHLY and CDR2 FYNNEI. V lost 9 bases and J lost 3, with 8 bases in between. The CDR3 has 11 residues. The CDR3 protein is CARRGDTEAFF. CDR3 DNA: TGTGCCAGGCGAGGGGACACTGAAGCTTTCTTT.

The chain couples TRBV10-2 to TRBJ2-7; D not resolved. Germline CDR1 and CDR2: WSHSY and SAAADI. This CDR3 comprises 12 residues. V dropped 7 bases and J dropped 3 bases, with 10 bases sitting between them. The CDR3 loop reads CASTLGNYEQYF. CDR3 nucleotides: TGCGCCAGCACTTTGGGAAACTACGAGCAGTACTTC.

The chain couples TRBV2 to TRBJ2-7, with 13 bases matching TRBD2. This CDR3 contains 15 residues. Trimming removed 7 bases from V and 3 bases from J; junction bases left unmatched: 6. Germline lookup yields CDR1 SNHLY and CDR2 FYNNEI. CDR3 bases: TGTGCCAGCACCCAGGGACTAGCGGGACTCTACGAGCAGTACTTC. It translates to CASTQGLAGLYEQYF.

The V call is TRBV29-1, the J call TRBJ2-7; 11 bases are a match to TRBD2. Looked up from germline, CDR1 is SQVTM and CDR2 is ANQGSEA. This CDR3 contains 15 residues. Trimming at V came to 1 base and at J to 0 bases, leaving 2 bases not matched to a gene. CDR3 nucleotides: TGCAGCGTTGAAGGGACTAGCGGGTACTCCTACGAGCAGTACTTC. It codes for CSVEGTSGYSYEQYF.

The V call is TRBV9, the J call TRBJ2-1, with 10 bases identical to TRBD2. J was trimmed by 7 bases and V by 1 base; bases with no gene match: 11. Germline V gives CDR1 SGDLS, CDR2 YYNGEE. This CDR3 comprises 17 residues. CDR3 in amino acids: CASSVFGASSGGNEQFF. CDR3 nucleotides: TGTGCCAGCAGCGTATTTGGGGCGAGTAGCGGGGGGAATGAGCAGTTCTTC.